The 20 T cell receptor beta chains presented below share a single source sample, sequenced in a study of blood T cell repertoires in COVID-19. Only in-frame clones appear in the TCRdb table, and some are missing; sequencing was by immunoSEQ multiplex PCR. The sample lists around 110,000 clones, almost 85% occurring once. Sequenced sample: peripheral blood. The receptors stem from a man aged 70 or older with active or convalescent COVID-19.

This clone was observed a single time. This rearrangement joins TRBV29-1 to TRBJ2-7, with D perhaps matching TRBD2 (5 bases). This CDR3 contains 14 residues. Trimming took off 1 base at V and 2 bases at J, with 12 bases between the two ends. Germline assignment: CDR1 SQVTM and CDR2 ANQGSEA. CDR3 sequence (DNA): TGCAGCGTTGAAGTCCCCGAGCGGACCTACGAGCAGTACTTC. This gives the protein CSVEVPERTYEQYF.

This chain connects TRBV29-1 to TRBJ1-2; weak D call: TRBD1 (5 bases). The CDR3 is 11 residues long. Trimming left V 3 bases short and J 8 bases short, with 10 bases between. The germline CDR1 and CDR2 sequences are SQVTM and ANQGSEA. CDR3 DNA sequence: TGCAGCGTTGAGCCAGGGTGGGGCTACACCTTC. It codes for CSVEPGWGYTF.

The chain recombines TRBV6-5 with TRBJ2-1; 9 positions match TRBD1. Germline CDR1 reads MNHEY; CDR2 reads SVGAGI. Losses at the gene ends were 7 bases for V and 4 bases for J; bases not matched to a gene: 8. This CDR3 contains 15 residues. CDR3 bases: TGTGCCAGCACTCAAGTTGGACAGGGGTACAATGAGCAGTTCTTC. It is translated as CASTQVGQGYNEQFF.

This chain uses TRBV5-5 with TRBJ2-1; 10 bases are a match to TRBD1. CDR3 length: 15 amino acids. After removal of 5 bases from V and 2 bases from J, the junction contained 4 bases not matched to a gene. Germline CDR1 and CDR2: SGHKS and YYEKEE (reference sequence). CDR3 protein: CASRPGQGAYNEQFF. The CDR3 DNA follows: TGTGCCAGCAGACCCGGACAGGGGGCCTACAATGAGCAGTTCTTC.

V and J are TRBV18 and TRBJ1-2, with 10 bases that match TRBD1. V shed 0 bases and J 2 bases; nucleotides not matched to a gene: 0. CDR3 size: 15 residues. Germline V gene sequence: CDR1 KGHSH, CDR2 LQKENI. The CDR3 sequence is CASSPPDRGNYGYTF. The CDR3 DNA is TGTGCCAGCTCACCACCGGACAGGGGGAACTATGGCTACACCTTC.

The chain employs TRBV2 and TRBJ2-2, with a weak D call TRBD1 (6 bases). V was clipped by 6 bases and J by 6 bases, with 14 bases between them. The V gene's germline CDR1 is SNHLY and CDR2 FYNNEI. The CDR3 runs 14 residues. As DNA, the CDR3 is TGTGCCAGCAGGGCGACAGGTTTGGCCGGGGAGCTGTTTTTT. The encoded protein is CASRATGLAGELFF.

This clone has only a few counts. V usage is TRBV27 and J usage is TRBJ2-3; weak D call: TRBD1 (6 bases). The V gene lost 5 bases and the J gene lost 4 bases, with 19 bases spanning the gap. This CDR3 is built from 16 residues. Per the germline V gene, CDR1 is MNHEY and CDR2 is SMNVEV (reference sequence). The CDR3 sequence is CASSPATTGRPDTQYF. In DNA form, the CDR3 reads TGTGCCAGCAGTCCCGCAACGACAGGCCGGCCAGATACGCAGTATTTT.

This clone has only a few counts. The chain couples TRBV10-3 to TRBJ2-7; the D gene is possibly TRBD1 (5 bases). The V end lost 5 bases, the J end lost 0 bases, and 11 bases lay between the germline ends. The CDR3 has 14 amino acids. The V gene's germline CDR1 is ENHRY and CDR2 SYGVKD. The CDR3 sequence is CAISSWTFSYEQYF. CDR3 in DNA: TGTGCCATCAGTTCTTGGACATTCTCCTACGAGCAGTACTTC.

The chain uses TRBV5-4 and TRBJ1-1; 7 positions agree with TRBD1. V lost 3 bases and J lost 5; bases outside the gene matches: 13. Germline values: CDR1 SGHNT, CDR2 YYREEE (reference sequence). The CDR3 sequence is 16 residues long. The DNA of the CDR3 is TGTGCCAGCAGCTCGGGTGTCCAGACAGGGAGGACTGAAGCTTTCTTT. It specifies CASSSGVQTGRTEAFF.

The chain has TRBV10-3 and TRBJ2-2, with 8 bases matching TRBD2. The CDR3 is 14 residues long. V trimming: 10 bases; J trimming: 3 bases; junction bases outside the gene matches: 7. Germline CDR1 ENHRY, CDR2 SYGVKD. CDR3 bases: TGTGCCACAAGCGGGGGATCGGACACCGGGGAGCTGTTTTTT. The encoded protein is CATSGGSDTGELFF.

This clone was seen just once. V usage is TRBV27 and J usage is TRBJ2-3; D is undetermined. V lost 2 bases, J lost 0 bases, and 9 bases lay in between. Germline V gene lookup returns CDR1 MNHEY and CDR2 SMNVEV (reference sequence). This CDR3 comprises 15 residues. In nucleotides, the CDR3 is TGTGCCAGCAGTTTACGCGGAACTAGCACAGATACGCAGTATTTT. Translation: CASSLRGTSTDTQYF.

This chain connects TRBV6-5 to TRBJ2-7, with 10 nucleotides matching TRBD2. CDR1 MNHEY and CDR2 SVGAGI come from the germline V gene. CDR3 length equals 16 residues. Trimming cost V 0 bases and J 2 bases; bases outside gene matches: 4. CDR3 DNA sequence: TGTGCCAGCAGTTACTCCGAAGCGGGAGGGCCCTACGAGCAGTACTTC. Its protein product is CASSYSEAGGPYEQYF.

The chain employs TRBV7-9 and TRBJ2-7, with no clear D. Deletions cut 5 bases from V and 3 bases from J, with 8 bases between. The V gene's germline CDR1 is SEHNR and CDR2 FQNEAQ (reference sequence). CDR3 size: 12 residues. The chain's CDR3 is CASSPPGYEQYF. The CDR3 coding sequence is TGTGCCAGCAGCCCCCCCGGCTACGAGCAGTACTTC.

CDR3 region: CASAGSQRDYTF. The CDR3 coding sequence is TGTGCCAGCGCCGGGTCCCAACGGGACTACACCTTC. The rearrangement links TRBV11-2 to TRBJ1-2, with D unclear. V lost 8 bases, J lost 10 bases, and 17 bases lay in between. The CDR3 contains 12 residues. Germline CDR1 and CDR2: SGHAT and FQNNGV.

The chain links TRBV3-1 (or the pseudogene TRBV3-2) to TRBJ1-2; D not certain. Germline CDR1 is LGHDT and CDR2 is YNNKEL (reference sequence). Trimming pared 2 bases from V and 5 bases from J, leaving 9 bases between. The CDR3 loop spans 13 amino acids. The CDR3 protein is CASSQTGRYGYTF. As DNA, the CDR3 is TGTGCCAGCAGCCAAACCGGCAGGTATGGCTACACCTTC.

This chain joins TRBV27 and TRBJ1-6; tentative D call: TRBD1 (6 bases). Germline values: CDR1 MNHEY, CDR2 SMNVEV (reference sequence). The V gene lost 6 bases and the J gene lost 7 bases, with 10 bases spanning the gap. The CDR3 extends over 13 amino acids. CDR3 amino acids: CASSGGHNSPLHF. In DNA form, the CDR3 reads TGTGCCAGCAGCGGGGGGCACAATTCACCCCTCCACTTT.

This chain links TRBV19 with TRBJ2-7, with a possible D match to TRBD1 (6 bases). Germline CDR1 is LNHDA and CDR2 is SQIVND (reference sequence). The CDR3 runs to 15 residues. Trimming pared 6 bases from V and 4 bases from J, leaving 19 bases between. In DNA form, the CDR3 reads TGTGCCAGTAGCCCCCTACATTCGACAGGATACGAGCAGTACTTC. It translates to CASSPLHSTGYEQYF.

The CDR3 DNA reads TGTGCCAGCTCACCATTTCAGGGTATTGAAGCTTTCTTT. As protein: CASSPFQGIEAFF. The V and J genes are TRBV18 and TRBJ1-1; D may be TRBD1 (5 bases). The CDR3 loop spans 13 amino acids. Trimming left V 2 bases short and J 7 bases short, with 11 bases between. The germline gives CDR1 KGHSH, CDR2 LQKENI. The variable domain in full, completed from reference TRBV18 and TRBJ1-1, reads NAGVMQNPRHLVRRRGQEARLRCSPMKGHSHVYWYRQLPEEGLKFMVYLQKENIIDESGMPKERFSAEFPKEGPSILRIQQVVRGDSAAYFCASSPFQGIEAFFGQGTRLTVV.

This chain joins TRBV5-4 and TRBJ1-2; the D is unclear. The CDR3 runs to 12 residues. The V gene lost 3 bases and the J gene lost 2 bases, with 5 bases spanning the gap. Germline V gene data show CDR1 as SGHNT and CDR2 as YYREEE (reference sequence). The CDR3 loop reads CASSSGNYGYTF. As DNA, the CDR3 is TGTGCCAGCAGCTCAGGAAACTATGGCTACACCTTC.

The V call is TRBV19, the J call TRBJ2-7, with TRBD1 matching over 7 bases. After removal of 6 bases from V and 3 bases from J, the junction contained 8 bases not matched to a gene. The CDR3 spans 14 residues. Germline lookup yields CDR1 LNHDA and CDR2 SQIVND (reference sequence). The CDR3 here is CASSPGTDFYEQYF. DNA for the CDR3: TGTGCCAGTAGCCCCGGGACAGACTTCTACGAGCAGTACTTC.